These T cell receptor beta chains were read from a single sample in a study of control samples from healthy donors and cancer patients. TCRdb's copy holds only in-frame clones and misses some; the assay was immunoSEQ multiplex PCR. Of 60,000 to 75,000 clones listed, more than 70% are singletons. The sample consisted of PBMCs. The receptors here all came from a woman between 45 and 65 years old with head and neck cancer. The CDR3 runs from the conserved cysteine through the conserved F or W. The D gene is left open where the match is weak. Rows may omit the clone size; those that give it use once, few, many or a size class.

d_gene: .; len: 12; v_gene: TRBV23-1; abundance: .; j_gene: TRBJ2-5; CDR3aa: CASSRALETQYF; CDR3nt: TGCGCCAGCAGTAGGGCTCTAGAGACCCAGTACTTC
d_gene: .; len: 15; v_gene: TRBV2; abundance: .; j_gene: TRBJ1-1; CDR3aa: CASSERGYSNTEAFF; CDR3nt: TGTGCCAGCAGTGAAAGGGGGTACTCGAACACTGAAGCTTTCTTT
d_gene: .; len: 11; v_gene: TRBV6-6; abundance: .; j_gene: TRBJ1-1; CDR3aa: CASRLAGEAFF; CDR3nt: TGTGCCAGCAGACTTGCAGGTGAAGCTTTCTTT
d_gene: TRBD1; len: 15; v_gene: TRBV2; abundance: .; j_gene: TRBJ1-4; CDR3aa: CASSEAGQGGEKLFF; CDR3nt: TGTGCCAGCAGTGAAGCTGGACAGGGGGGTGAAAAACTGTTTTTT
d_gene: TRBD1; len: 14; v_gene: TRBV13; abundance: .; j_gene: TRBJ2-7; CDR3aa: CASSSGQGAFEQYF; CDR3nt: TGTGCCAGCAGCTCGGGACAGGGGGCATTCGAGCAGTACTTC
d_gene: .; len: 16; v_gene: TRBV5-1; abundance: .; j_gene: TRBJ2-1; CDR3aa: CASSRTGTRAPNEQFF; CDR3nt: TGCGCCAGCAGCCGGACCGGGACTCGTGCCCCCAATGAGCAGTTCTTC
d_gene: .; len: 15; v_gene: TRBV14; abundance: .; j_gene: TRBJ2-3; CDR3aa: CASSQRTGQRDTQYF; CDR3nt: TGTGCCAGCAGCCAAAGGACGGGGCAAAGGGATACGCAGTATTTT
d_gene: .; len: 17; v_gene: TRBV5-4; abundance: .; j_gene: TRBJ1-1; CDR3aa: CASSPSSRAYGNTEAFF; CDR3nt: TGTGCCAGCAGCCCCTCGTCCAGGGCCTACGGGAACACTGAAGCTTTCTTT
d_gene: .; len: 13; v_gene: TRBV19; abundance: .; j_gene: TRBJ2-3; CDR3aa: CASSIKTADTQYF; CDR3nt: TGTGCCAGTAGTATAAAGACCGCAGATACGCAGTATTTT
d_gene: TRBD1; len: 12; v_gene: TRBV28; abundance: .; j_gene: TRBJ2-5; CDR3aa: CASLGQGATQYF; CDR3nt: TGTGCCAGCTTAGGACAGGGCGCGACCCAGTACTTC
d_gene: TRBD1; len: 16; v_gene: TRBV3-1/TRBV3-2; abundance: .; j_gene: TRBJ2-3; CDR3aa: CASSSRLGQGADTQYF; CDR3nt: TGTGCCAGCAGCTCCAGACTCGGACAGGGGGCAGATACGCAGTATTTT
d_gene: TRBD1; len: 15; v_gene: TRBV28; abundance: .; j_gene: TRBJ1-2; CDR3aa: CASSLSAGGPHGYTF; CDR3nt: TGTGCCAGCAGTTTATCGGCAGGGGGTCCCCATGGCTACACCTTC
d_gene: TRBD2; len: 13; v_gene: TRBV6-5; abundance: .; j_gene: TRBJ2-5; CDR3aa: CASRLAGARDQYF; CDR3nt: TGTGCCAGCAGGTTAGCGGGGGCGCGAGACCAGTACTTC
d_gene: TRBD1; len: 16; v_gene: TRBV9; abundance: .; j_gene: TRBJ1-2; CDR3aa: CASSGGDRTPNYGYTF; CDR3nt: TGTGCCAGCAGCGGCGGGGACAGGACCCCAAACTATGGCTACACCTTC
d_gene: .; len: 14; v_gene: TRBV5-1; abundance: once; j_gene: TRBJ1-5; CDR3aa: CASSLDYYNQPQHF; CDR3nt: TGCGCCAGCAGCTTGGATTATTACAATCAGCCCCAGCATTTT
d_gene: .; len: 13; v_gene: TRBV30; abundance: .; j_gene: TRBJ2-2; CDR3aa: CAWRPRATGELFF; CDR3nt: TGTGCCTGGCGCCCCAGGGCGACCGGGGAGCTGTTTTTT
d_gene: .; len: 13; v_gene: TRBV11-2; abundance: .; j_gene: TRBJ2-2; CDR3aa: CASSLRPRGELFF; CDR3nt: TGTGCCAGCAGCCTACGCCCCCGAGGGGAGCTGTTTTTT